This T cell receptor beta chain stems from a study of T-cell reconstitution after alpha-beta-depleted transplantation in children. The V gene's germline CDR1 is KGHDR and CDR2 SFDVKD. Unmatched junction bases numbered 15, after V lost 5 bases and J lost 6 bases. This CDR3 has 17 residues. Unique molecular identifiers featured in how the TCRbeta library was prepared. TCRdb re-called the PCR reads through MiXCR, storing one row per CDR3 protein. The top ten clones hold approximately 5.4% of a sample with about 480,000 distinct CDR3 sequences, 12% of them seen once. This clonotype occurred many times. The starting material was PBMCs from the stem cell graft donor, obtained from the stem cell graft. The V and J genes are TRBV24-1 and TRBJ2-3; 8 bases align to TRBD2. The source is a human donor who donated a stem cell graft to a child with combined immunodeficiency. The CDR3 loop reads CATSGPGLVFKQDTQYF. DNA of the CDR3: TGTGCCACCAGTGGACCGGGACTAGTGTTCAAGCAGGATACGCAGTATTTT.